This T cell receptor beta chain was identified in a study of beta chain features in type 1 diabetes. For the study at large: No age, gender or cell yield differences were seen between patients and healthy donors.

The investigators reverse transcribed all of the isolated RNA, so they sequenced expressed TCRB transcripts. Data came from immunoSEQ multiplex PCR; TCRdb stores just in-frame clones and leaves some out. Here the sample spans fewer than 250,000 clones, 11% to 15% being singletons. General study findings and limits: The study found moderately but significantly shorter TCRB CDR3s in all four CD4+ subsets of Type 1 diabetes patients.

Averaging about 100 mL, one heparinised blood draw was given by each donor. CDR3 length: 16 residues. V was cut by 0 bases and J by 2 bases, with 14 bases left in between. CDR1 and CDR2 (germline): SGHVS, FNYEAQ. Note on this clone: Its antigen remains unknown.

The sequence derives from a middle-aged woman in good health. Sequenced sample: naive CD4+ T cells from blood. The rearrangement uses TRBV7-6 and TRBJ2-7; D may be TRBD2 (6 bases). The CDR3 region is CASSLARGQATYEQYF. The CDR3 DNA follows: TGTGCCAGCAGCTTAGCGCGGGGTCAAGCGACCTACGAGCAGTACTTC.